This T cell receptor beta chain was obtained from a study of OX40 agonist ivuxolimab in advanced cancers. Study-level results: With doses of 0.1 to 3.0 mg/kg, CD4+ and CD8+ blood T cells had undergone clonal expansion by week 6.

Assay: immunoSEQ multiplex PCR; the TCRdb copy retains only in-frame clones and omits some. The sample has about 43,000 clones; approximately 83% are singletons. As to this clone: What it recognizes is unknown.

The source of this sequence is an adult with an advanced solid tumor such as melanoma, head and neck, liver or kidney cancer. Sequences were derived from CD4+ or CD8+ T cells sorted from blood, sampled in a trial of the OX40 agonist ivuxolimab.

The CDR3 spells CASSFNMRNGYTF. The CDR3 region has the DNA TGTGCCAGCAGCTTTAACATGCGGAATGGCTACACCTTC. The chain recombines TRBV7-9 with TRBJ1-2; D is unclear. The V gene's germline CDR1 is SEHNR and CDR2 FQNEAQ (reference sequence). The CDR3 loop spans 13 amino acids. Trimming left V 3 bases short and J 6 bases short, with 11 bases between.